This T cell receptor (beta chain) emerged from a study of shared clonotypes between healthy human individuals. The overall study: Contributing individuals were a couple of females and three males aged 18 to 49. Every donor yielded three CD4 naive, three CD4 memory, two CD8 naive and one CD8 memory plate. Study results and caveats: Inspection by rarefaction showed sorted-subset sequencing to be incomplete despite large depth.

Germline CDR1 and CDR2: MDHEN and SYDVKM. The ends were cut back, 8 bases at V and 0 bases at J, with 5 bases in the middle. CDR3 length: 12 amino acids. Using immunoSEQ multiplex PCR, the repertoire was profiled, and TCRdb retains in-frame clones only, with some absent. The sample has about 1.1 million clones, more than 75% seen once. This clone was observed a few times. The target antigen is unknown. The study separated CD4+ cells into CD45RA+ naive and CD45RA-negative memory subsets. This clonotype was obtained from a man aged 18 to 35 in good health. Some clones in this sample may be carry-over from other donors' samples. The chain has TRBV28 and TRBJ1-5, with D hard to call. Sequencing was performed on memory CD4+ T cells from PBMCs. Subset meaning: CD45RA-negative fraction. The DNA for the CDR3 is TGTGCCAGCTACTATAGCAATCAGCCCCAGCATTTT. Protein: CASYYSNQPQHF.